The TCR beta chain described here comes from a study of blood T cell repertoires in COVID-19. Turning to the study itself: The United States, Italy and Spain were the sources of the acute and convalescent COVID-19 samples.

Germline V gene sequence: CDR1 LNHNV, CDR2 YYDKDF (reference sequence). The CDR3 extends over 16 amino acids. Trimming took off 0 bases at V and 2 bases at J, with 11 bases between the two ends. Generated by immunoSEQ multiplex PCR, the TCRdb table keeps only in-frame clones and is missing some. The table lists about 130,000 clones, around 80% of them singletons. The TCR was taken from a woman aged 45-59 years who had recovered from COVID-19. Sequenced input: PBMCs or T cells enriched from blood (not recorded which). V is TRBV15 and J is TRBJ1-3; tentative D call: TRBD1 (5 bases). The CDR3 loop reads CATSRDRRGTGNTIYF. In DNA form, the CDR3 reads TGTGCCACCAGCAGAGATAGGAGGGGTACTGGAAACACCATATATTTT.